This T cell receptor (beta chain) was observed in a study of spatial heterogeneity in lung cancer. The wider study: More beta-chain than alpha-chain sequences were consistently detected. The mean occurrence of each unique TCR and UMI combination in raw reads exceeded 8.5.

This clonotype has just a few counts. Time point noted: sample taken at primary tumor resection. Untreated early-stage non-small cell lung cancer patients, 55 to 85 in total, were the donors. Whole RNA was taken from tumor, nontumor lung or frozen PBMC; it was then sequenced unsorted. This CDR3 is built from 12 residues. Trimming stripped 3 bases from V and 3 bases from J, with 5 bases between. MiXCR, run by TCRdb on the 5' RACE reads, gives a single entry per CDR3 protein. The sample includes more than 65,000 distinct CDR3 sequences, 8% of them seen just once. This specimen was PBMCs, taken at surgery. The receptor was isolated from a male donor with early-stage non-small cell lung cancer. The V call is TRBV12-3 or TRBV12-4, the J call TRBJ2-5; D gene uncertain. CDR3 coding DNA: TGTGCCAGCAGTTTTGGAGAAGAGACCCAGTACTTC. This sequence encodes CASSFGEETQYF.